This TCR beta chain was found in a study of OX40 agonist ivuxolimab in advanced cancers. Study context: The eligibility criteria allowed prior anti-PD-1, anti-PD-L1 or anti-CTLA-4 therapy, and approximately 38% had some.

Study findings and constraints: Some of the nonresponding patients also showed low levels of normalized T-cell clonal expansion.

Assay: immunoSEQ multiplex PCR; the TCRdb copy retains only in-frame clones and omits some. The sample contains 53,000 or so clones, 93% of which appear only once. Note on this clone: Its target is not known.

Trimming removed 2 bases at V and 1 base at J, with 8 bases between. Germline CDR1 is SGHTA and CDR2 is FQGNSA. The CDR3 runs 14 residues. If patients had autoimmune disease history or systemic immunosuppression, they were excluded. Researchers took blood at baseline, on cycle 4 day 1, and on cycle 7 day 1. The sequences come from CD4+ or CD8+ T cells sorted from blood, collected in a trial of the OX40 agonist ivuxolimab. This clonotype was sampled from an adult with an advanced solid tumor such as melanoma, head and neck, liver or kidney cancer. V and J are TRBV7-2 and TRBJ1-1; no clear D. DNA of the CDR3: TGTGCCAGCAGCTTACCAAAGAGGAACACTGAAGCTTTCTTT. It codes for CASSLPKRNTEAFF.